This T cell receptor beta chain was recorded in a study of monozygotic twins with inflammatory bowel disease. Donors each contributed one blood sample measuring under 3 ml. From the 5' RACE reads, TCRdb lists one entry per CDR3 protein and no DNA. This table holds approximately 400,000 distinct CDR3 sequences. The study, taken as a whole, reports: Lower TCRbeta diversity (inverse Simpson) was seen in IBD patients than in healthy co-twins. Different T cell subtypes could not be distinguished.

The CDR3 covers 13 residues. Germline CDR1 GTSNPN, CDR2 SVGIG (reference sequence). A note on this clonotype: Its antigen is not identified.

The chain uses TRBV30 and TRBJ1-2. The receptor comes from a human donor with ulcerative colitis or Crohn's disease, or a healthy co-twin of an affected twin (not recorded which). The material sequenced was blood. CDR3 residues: CAWSVLMENGYTF.